The clone carrying this T cell receptor beta chain has only one observation. This specimen comes from a study of T cell changes during pregnancy in multiple sclerosis. Profiling relied on immunoSEQ multiplex PCR, and the TCRdb table lists in-frame clones only, not all of them. The table lists 30,000 or so clones, about 89% of them singletons, with about 6.3% in the top ten. Looked up from germline, CDR1 is SGHTA and CDR2 is FQGTGA. Trimming took 4 bases from V and 2 from J; bases not matched to a gene: 1. The CDR3 spans 15 residues. The sequencing here drew on CD8+ T cells from peripheral blood mononuclear cells, taken after pregnancy. The TCR was taken from a female donor with multiple sclerosis, enrolled in a pregnancy study. The chain has TRBV7-3 and TRBJ2-3, with TRBD2 matching over 12 bases. The CDR3 DNA reads TGTGCCAGCAGCTCTAGCGGGAGGGCCACAGATACGCAGTATTTT. It yields the protein CASSSSGRATDTQYF. The full variable domain, in which reference TRBV7-3 and TRBJ2-3 provide the parts outside the CDR3, is GAGVSQTPSNKVTEKGKYVELRCDPISGHTALYWYRQSLGQGPEFLIYFQGTGAADDSGLPNDRFFAVRPEGSVSTLKIQRTERGDSAVYLCASSSSGRATDTQYFGPGTRLTVL.